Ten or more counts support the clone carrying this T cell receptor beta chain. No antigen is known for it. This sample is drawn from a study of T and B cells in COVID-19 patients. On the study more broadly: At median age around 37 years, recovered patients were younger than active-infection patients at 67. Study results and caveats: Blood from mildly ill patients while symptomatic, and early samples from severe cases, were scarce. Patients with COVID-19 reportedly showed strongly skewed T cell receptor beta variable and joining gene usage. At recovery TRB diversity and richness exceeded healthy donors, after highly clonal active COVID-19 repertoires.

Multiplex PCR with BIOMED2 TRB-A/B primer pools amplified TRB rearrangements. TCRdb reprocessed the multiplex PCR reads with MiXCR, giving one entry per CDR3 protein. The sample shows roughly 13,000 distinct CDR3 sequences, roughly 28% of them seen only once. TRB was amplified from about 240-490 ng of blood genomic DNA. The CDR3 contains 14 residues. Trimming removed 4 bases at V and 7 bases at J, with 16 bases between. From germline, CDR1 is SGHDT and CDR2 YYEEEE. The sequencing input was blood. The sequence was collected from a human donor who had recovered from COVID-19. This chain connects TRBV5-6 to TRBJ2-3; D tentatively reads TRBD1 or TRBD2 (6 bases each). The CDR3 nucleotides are TGTGCCAGCAGCCGGAGGGGGGCGGGACATACGCAGTATTTT. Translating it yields CASSRRGAGHTQYF.